This T cell receptor beta chain was observed in a study of blood T cell repertoires in COVID-19 (dated by TCRdb to about 2020). Study-wide context: Samples covering the acute and convalescent phases of COVID-19 were provided by collaborators in the United States, Italy and Spain. Subjects who had been exposed to COVID-19, were actively infected with it, or had recovered from it provided the deeply sampled blood TCRbeta repertoires that made up the dataset. The prospective study material was composed of cDNA or gDNA derived from T cells, B-cell-depleted T cells, or PBMCs. Sample metadata almost always included a de-identified subject ID, COVID-19 status, age in years and sex. The repertoires were made available in a free public database intended to serve as a resource for research on the immune response to SARS-CoV-2. Where available, HLA class I and class II types were taken from metadata supplied by the sample provider and were not determined by assay-based typing. Samples were obtained from the ongoing ImmuneRACE study (first 160 participants) and from about 1,300 subjects provided by 6 global collaborators.

The CDR3 runs 14 amino acids, cysteine and phenylalanine included. The only DNA kept is the CDR3, 42 bases in frame from the first base. V trim: 7 bases; J trim: 7 bases; unmatched bases: 13. The germline V gene specifies MDHEN as CDR1 and SYDVKM as CDR2. Enrolling through a virtual design, the prospective study's participants ranged in age from roughly 18 to 95 years and lived across 24 United States geographic areas. To assign participants to cohorts, the prospective study relied on clinical history that participants themselves reported in a screening survey and a study questionnaire. For ImmuneRACE Cohort 3, a participant was defined as recovered based on two consecutive negative NP/OP PCR tests, clearance by a healthcare professional, or resolution of symptoms. Each participant in the prospective study had whole blood, serum and a nasopharyngeal or oropharyngeal swab collected by mobile phlebotomists. Over an approximately 2-month period, participants in the prospective study had the option of providing additional blood draws and questionnaires. Prospective study blood samples were shipped either frozen or at room temperature before DNA extraction.

TCRbeta CDR3 regions were amplified from genomic DNA using the immunoSEQ Assay, a bias-controlled multiplex PCR. Under the source paper's analysis protocol: Nucleated cell counts per sample were estimated from amplification of reference gene primers within the assay. Sequence reads were collapsed and filtered to measure the absolute abundance of every unique TCRbeta CDR3 rearrangement. Productive Simpson clonality was computed per sample as the square root of Simpson's diversity index over productive rearrangements. TCRdb limited this immuneACCESS table to in-frame rearrangements with V and J called. A share of clones is missing; checked studies link under half to unresolved V genes, and the rest is unexplained. D and trimming were read from the DNA, whereas the V and J calls and clone size are those reported in that table. This sample comprises more than 300,000 clones, roughly 90% of them detected only once. The ten most abundant clones make up 15% to 20% of the sample.

Broad study findings and their caveats: The quantity of clinical and demographic metadata differed by source and by participant and was supplied without curation.

Concerning this clone: Its recognized antigen is unknown. Per-base quality was not reported, and no clone a single base away is much larger than it.

The TCR sequence derives from a woman aged 25 to 39 who had recovered from COVID-19. Sequencing used PBMCs or T cells enriched from blood (not recorded which). The chain uses TRBV28 and TRBJ2-7, with 7 middle bases fitting TRBD1. The DNA sequence is as follows: TGTGCCAGCATGAACCGGGACAGACACCGGGAGCAGTACTTC. The translation is CASMNRDRHREQYF. The reference TRBV28 and TRBJ2-7 proteins fill in what lies around the CDR3, so the full variable domain reads DVKVTQSSRYLVKRTGEKVFLECVQDMDHENMFWYRQDPGLGLRLIYFSYDVKMKEKGDIPEGYSVSREKKERFSLILESASTNQTSMYLCASMNRDRHREQYFGPGTRLTVT.